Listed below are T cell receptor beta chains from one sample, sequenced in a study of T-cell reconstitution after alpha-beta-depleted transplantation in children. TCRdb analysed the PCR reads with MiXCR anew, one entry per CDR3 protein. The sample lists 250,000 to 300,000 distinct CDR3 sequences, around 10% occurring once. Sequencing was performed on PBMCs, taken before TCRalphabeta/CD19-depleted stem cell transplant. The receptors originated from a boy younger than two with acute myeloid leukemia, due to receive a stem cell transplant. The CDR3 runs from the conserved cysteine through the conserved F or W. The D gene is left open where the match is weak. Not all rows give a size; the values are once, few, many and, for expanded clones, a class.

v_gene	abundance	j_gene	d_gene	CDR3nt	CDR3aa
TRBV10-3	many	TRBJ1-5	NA	TGTGCCATCAGTGAGTCTCGTCGGGGGAGCAATCAGCCCCAGCATTTT	CAISESRRGSNQPQHF
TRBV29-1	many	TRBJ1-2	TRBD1	TGCAGCGTTGATGGGGACAGGGGAGCGAGCTATGGCTACACCTTC	CSVDGDRGASYGYTF
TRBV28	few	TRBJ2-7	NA	TGTGCCAGCAGTTTCGTCAGCCACAACTACGAGCAGTACTTC	CASSFVSHNYEQYF
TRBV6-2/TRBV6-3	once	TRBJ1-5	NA	TGTGCCAGCAGCCCCGACAGCCTCAATCAGCCCCAGCATTTT	CASSPDSLNQPQHF
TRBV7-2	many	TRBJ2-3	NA	TGTGCCAGCAGCTTTGGTCTGGGCACAGATACGCAGTATTTT	CASSFGLGTDTQYF
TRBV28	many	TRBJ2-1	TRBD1	TGTGCCAGCAGTTTAGAAGGGACAGCCTCTATCAATGAGCAGTTCTTC	CASSLEGTASINEQFF
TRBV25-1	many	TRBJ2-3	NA	TGTGCCAGCAGTGGCCTAGGGCAGAGCACAGATACGCAGTATTTT	CASSGLGQSTDTQYF
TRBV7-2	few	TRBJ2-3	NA	TGTGCCAGCAGCTTAGATCCAGTAACCGATACGCAGTATTTT	CASSLDPVTDTQYF
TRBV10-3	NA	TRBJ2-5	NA	TGTGCCATCAGTGAGCGGACCCAAGAGACCCAGTACTTC	CAISERTQETQYF
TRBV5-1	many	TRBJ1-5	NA	TGCGCCAGCAGCTTGGTGGGCCCCCAGCCCCAGCATTTT	CASSLVGPQPQHF
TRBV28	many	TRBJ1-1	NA	TGTGCCAGCAGTTCAGGGCAGGAGACCTCTATGAACACTGAAGCTTTCTTT	CASSSGQETSMNTEAFF
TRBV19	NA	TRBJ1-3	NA	TGTGCCAGTAGTATAGATCTGGGGAACTCTGGAAACACCATATATTTT	CASSIDLGNSGNTIYF
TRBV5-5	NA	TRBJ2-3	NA	TGTGCCAGCAGCTTTCCCCAGTCAGGTACGAGGACAGATACGCAGTATTTT	CASSFPQSGTRTDTQYF